The T cell receptor (beta chain) under discussion was sequenced for a study of cytomegalovirus exposure and HLA in healthy donors. In the study overall: The study placed about 81% of its approximately 430 genotyped donors in the Caucasian-associated ancestry cluster. Regarding the study as a whole: Under in vitro conditions, a few CMV-associated chains were confirmed as specific for CMV antigens. Donors were assumed by presence/absence analyses to have roughly uniform sequencing depth.

PCR amplification relied on 60 Vbeta primers (plus 13 Jbeta primers). Produced via immunoSEQ multiplex PCR; TCRdb's table is partial and in-frame only. This sample has 95,000 or so clones, with 60% to 80% found just once. Germline loops: CDR1 SNHLY, CDR2 FYNNEI. The CDR3 is made up of 15 amino acids. Trimming removed 4 bases at V and 3 bases at J, with 14 bases between. Donors were nominally healthy when sampled, though unrecorded immune exposures were likely. As regards this clone: Its target is unknown.

V and J are TRBV2 and TRBJ2-3; possible D gene TRBD2, 5 bases. Sequencing was carried out using PBMCs. The sequence was collected from a woman aged 50 to 65 in good health and CMV-seropositive. CDR3 coding DNA: TGTGCCAGCAGTGCTCCCGACCGAGGGACAGATACGCAGTATTTT. It specifies CASSAPDRGTDTQYF.